This TCR beta chain was recorded in a study of shared clonotypes between healthy human individuals. The study drew its donors from healthy HIV-negative adults without recent acute infections or vaccinations. The donors were all Caucasian adults (living in Nashville, Tennessee). Germline values: CDR1 SGHTA, CDR2 FQGNSA. The CDR3 is made up of 17 amino acids. V lost 6 bases and J lost 7; bases outside the gene matches: 17. Details on this clone: The antigen remains unidentified.

Overall study results and limits: Specimens sampled were limited to blood, with tissue repertoires likely differing.

Libraries were prepared by immunoSEQ multiplex PCR; TCRdb keeps only in-frame clonotypes and omits some of them. The repertoire holds over a million clones, with about 77% as singletons. The clonotype originates from a man in his late teens or twenties in good health. V usage is TRBV7-2 and J usage is TRBJ2-5; 10 bases line up with TRBD2. Sequences were obtained from memory CD4+ T cells sorted from blood. Regarding subset: CD45RA-negative fraction. The chain's CDR3 is CASSTAGGQPPRRTQYF. The DNA of the CDR3 is TGTGCCAGCAGTACAGCGGGGGGGCAGCCACCAAGGAGGACCCAGTACTTC.